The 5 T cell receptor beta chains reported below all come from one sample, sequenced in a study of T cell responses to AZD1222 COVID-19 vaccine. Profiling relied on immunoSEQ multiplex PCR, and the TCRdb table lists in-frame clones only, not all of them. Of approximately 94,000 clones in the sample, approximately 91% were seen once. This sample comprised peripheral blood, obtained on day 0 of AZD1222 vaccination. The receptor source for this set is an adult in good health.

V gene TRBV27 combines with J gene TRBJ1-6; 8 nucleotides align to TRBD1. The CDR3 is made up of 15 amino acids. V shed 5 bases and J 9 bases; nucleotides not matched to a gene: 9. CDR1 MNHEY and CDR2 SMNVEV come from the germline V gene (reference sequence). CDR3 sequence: CASSTDRAGGSPLHF. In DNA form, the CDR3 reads TGTGCCAGCAGTACGGACAGGGCTGGAGGTTCACCCCTCCACTTT.

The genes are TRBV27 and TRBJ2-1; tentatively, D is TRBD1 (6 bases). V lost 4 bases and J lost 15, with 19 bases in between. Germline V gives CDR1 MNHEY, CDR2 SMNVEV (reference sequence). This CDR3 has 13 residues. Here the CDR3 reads CASSSTLGTRLFF. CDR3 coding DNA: TGTGCCAGCAGTTCCACCCTCGGGACACGGTTGTTCTTC.

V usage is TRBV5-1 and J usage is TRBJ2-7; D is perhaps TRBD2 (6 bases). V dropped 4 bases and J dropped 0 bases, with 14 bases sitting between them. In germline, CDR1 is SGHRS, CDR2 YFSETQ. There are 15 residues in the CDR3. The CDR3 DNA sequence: TGCGCCAGCAGCGGGACGGGACTGCACTCCTACGAGCAGTACTTC. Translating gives CASSGTGLHSYEQYF.

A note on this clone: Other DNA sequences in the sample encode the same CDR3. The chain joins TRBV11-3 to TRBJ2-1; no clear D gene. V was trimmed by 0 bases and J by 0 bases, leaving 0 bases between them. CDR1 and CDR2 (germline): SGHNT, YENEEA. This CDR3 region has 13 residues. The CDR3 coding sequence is TGTGCCAGCAGCTTAGACTCCTACAATGAGCAGTTCTTC. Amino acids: CASSLDSYNEQFF.

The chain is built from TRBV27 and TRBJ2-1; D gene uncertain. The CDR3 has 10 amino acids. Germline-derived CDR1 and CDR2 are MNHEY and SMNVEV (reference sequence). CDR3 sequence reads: CSLLLNEQFF. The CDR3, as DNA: TGTTCTCTGTTACTCAATGAGCAGTTCTTC.